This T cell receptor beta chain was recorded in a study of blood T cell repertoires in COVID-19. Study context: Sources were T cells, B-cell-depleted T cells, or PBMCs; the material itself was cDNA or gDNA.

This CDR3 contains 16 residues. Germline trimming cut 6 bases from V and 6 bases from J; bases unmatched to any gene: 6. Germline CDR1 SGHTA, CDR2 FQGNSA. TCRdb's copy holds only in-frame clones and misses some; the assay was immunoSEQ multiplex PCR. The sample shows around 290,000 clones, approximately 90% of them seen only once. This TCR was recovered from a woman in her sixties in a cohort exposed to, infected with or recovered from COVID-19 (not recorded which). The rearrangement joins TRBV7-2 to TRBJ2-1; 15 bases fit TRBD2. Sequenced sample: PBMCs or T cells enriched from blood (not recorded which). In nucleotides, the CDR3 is TGTGCCAGCAGGCCTCCGGGACTAGCGGGAGGCAATGAGCAGTTCTTC. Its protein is CASRPPGLAGGNEQFF.